This TCR beta chain was identified during a study of cytomegalovirus exposure and HLA in healthy donors. Study conclusions and caveats: Per published reports, the classifier diagnosed cytomegalovirus status with high specificity and sensitivity.

The PCR used 60 Vbeta and 13 Jbeta primers. Data came from immunoSEQ multiplex PCR; TCRdb stores just in-frame clones and leaves some out. The repertoire holds 150,000 to 200,000 clones, with approximately 85% as singletons. As regards this clone: Its antigen is unknown.

The V and J ends lost 3 bases and 0 bases, in that order; junction bases with no gene match: 3. The CDR3 totals 16 residues. Germline assignment: CDR1 SGHRS and CDR2 YFSETQ. V is TRBV5-1 and J is TRBJ1-5; 10 nucleotides match TRBD1. Sequencing was done on a sample of PBMCs. The sequence came from a man aged 18 to 30 in good health and CMV-seronegative. The CDR3 spells CASSSGTGDSNQPQHF. CDR3 nucleotide sequence: TGCGCCAGCAGCTCAGGGACAGGGGATAGCAATCAGCCCCAGCATTTT. Full variable domain (missing parts from reference TRBV5-1 and TRBJ1-5): KAGVTQTPRYLIKTRGQQVTLSCSPISGHRSVSWYQQTPGQGLQFLFEYFSETQRNKGNFPGRFSGRQFSNSRSEMNVSTLELGDSALYLCASSSGTGDSNQPQHFGDGTRLSIL.